The sequence of this T cell receptor (beta chain) was determined in a study of blood T cells in healthy people across ages. Study findings and constraints: Higher diversity, along with more naive CD4+ cells, distinguished long-lived donors from aged donors.

As for this clonotype: The antigen is undetermined.

The authors ran a second PCR of 7 to 11 cycles using a sample-barcoded 5' primer and a J-beta primer mix. Via MiXCR, TCRdb re-called the 5' RACE reads, giving one row per CDR3 protein. The table has roughly 1,100,000 distinct CDR3 sequences, 25% seen once. Aged roughly 6 to 90, donors were systemically healthy Caucasians from Russia. Every donor provided roughly 10 milliliters of peripheral blood. Germline V gene sequence: CDR1 SGHTA, CDR2 FQGNSA. The CDR3 sequence is 16 residues long. The germline V and J ends were trimmed by 1 base and 0 bases, with 11 bases remaining between them. The sample also formed part of further work on T cells of mothers and their children.

The chain couples TRBV7-2 to TRBJ2-3; TRBD1 or TRBD2 may be the D gene (5 bases each). Sequencing was carried out using blood. This clonotype was sampled from a girl aged 2 to 9 in good health. CDR3 sequence: CASSLGSGPSTDTQYF. The CDR3, as DNA: TGTGCCAGCAGCTTAGGATCGGGACCGAGCACAGATACGCAGTATTTT.